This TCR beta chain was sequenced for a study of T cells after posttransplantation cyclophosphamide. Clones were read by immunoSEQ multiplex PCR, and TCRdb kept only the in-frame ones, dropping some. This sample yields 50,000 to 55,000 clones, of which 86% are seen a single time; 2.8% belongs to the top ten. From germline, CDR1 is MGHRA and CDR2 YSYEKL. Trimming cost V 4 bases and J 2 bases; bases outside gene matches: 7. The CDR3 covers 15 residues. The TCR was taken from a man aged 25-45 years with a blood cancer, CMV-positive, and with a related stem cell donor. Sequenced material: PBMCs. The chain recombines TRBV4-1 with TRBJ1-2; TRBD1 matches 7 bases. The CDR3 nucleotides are TGCGCCAGCAGCCCTCCTGACAGGGCCAACTATGGCTACACCTTC. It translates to CASSPPDRANYGYTF.